This T cell receptor beta chain was sequenced for a study of neurological immune-mediated disorders. Germline assignment: CDR1 SGHRS and CDR2 YFSETQ. This CDR3 is 14 amino acids long. J lost 6 bases, V lost 5 bases, and 8 bases had no gene match. This clonotype was counted ten times or more. As for time point: technical triplicate 2. TCRdb itself ran the 5' RACE reads through MiXCR, one entry per CDR3 protein. The sample lists about 59,000 distinct CDR3 sequences, under 30% occurring once. The origin of this receptor is a man in his sixties with HTLV-1-associated myelopathy (HAM/TSP). The chain joins TRBV5-1 to TRBJ2-3, with 8 nucleotides matching TRBD2. The sequencing input was PBMCs. This CDR3 reads CASRSSGITDTQYF. CDR3 nucleotides: TGCGCCAGCAGGAGTAGCGGGATCACGGATACGCAGTATTTT.